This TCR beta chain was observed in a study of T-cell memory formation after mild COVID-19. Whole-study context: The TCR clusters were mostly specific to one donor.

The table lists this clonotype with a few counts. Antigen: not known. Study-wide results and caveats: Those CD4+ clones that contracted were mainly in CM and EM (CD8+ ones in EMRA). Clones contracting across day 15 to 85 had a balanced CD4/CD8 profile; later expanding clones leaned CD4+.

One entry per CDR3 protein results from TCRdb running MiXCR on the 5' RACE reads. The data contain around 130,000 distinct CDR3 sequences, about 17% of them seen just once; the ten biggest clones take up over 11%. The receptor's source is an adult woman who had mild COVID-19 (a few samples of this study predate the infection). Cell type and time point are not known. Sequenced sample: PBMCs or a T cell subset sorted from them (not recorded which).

CDR3 amino acids: CAISGQLGYNEQFF. The CDR3 bases are TGTGCCATCAGTGGACAGCTGGGTTACAATGAGCAGTTCTTC. The V and J genes are TRBV10-3 and TRBJ2-1; D perhaps matches TRBD1 (5 bases). Trimming took off 4 bases at V and 4 bases at J, with 11 bases between the two ends. The CDR3 extends over 14 amino acids. The germline V gene has CDR1 ENHRY and CDR2 SYGVKD.